A selection of T cell receptor beta chains follows, all from one sample in a study of Ad26.COV2.S vaccination and SARS-CoV-2 variants. Only in-frame clones appear in the TCRdb table, and some are missing; sequencing was by immunoSEQ multiplex PCR. Of 300,000 to 500,000 clones listed, about 85% were seen once; the top ten hold 3% to 3.5%. The sample consisted of peripheral blood, taken in a trial of Ad26.COV2.S vaccine versus placebo. Source of these receptors: a person between 18 and 65 years old who received the Ad26.COV2.S COVID-19 vaccine or a placebo. The CDR3 runs from the conserved cysteine through the conserved F or W. The order of the fields is J gene, clone size, D gene, V gene, CDR3 DNA, CDR3 protein. A D gene is named only where the DNA matches it firmly. Rows may omit the clone size; those that give it use once, few, many or a size class.

>TRBJ1-2|NA|TRBD1|TRBV10-3
TGTGCCATCAGTGAGTCCGGGACAGGGTCATATGGCTACACCTTC
CAISESGTGSYGYTF
>TRBJ1-1|once|NA|TRBV6-6
TGTGCCAGCAGTTACTCAGGGGATGGCACTGAAGCTTTCTTT
CASSYSGDGTEAFF
>TRBJ2-1|NA|TRBD2|TRBV27
TGTGCCAGCAAAAGGGCTAGCGGGACCTACAATGAGCAGTTCTTC
CASKRASGTYNEQFF
>TRBJ1-1|NA|TRBD1|TRBV18
TGTGCCAGCTCACCATCCGGGACAGGGGGCACTGAAGCTTTCTTT
CASSPSGTGGTEAFF
>TRBJ1-6|few|NA|TRBV7-2
TGTGCCAGCAGGGAGGCGGGGATCGGTCCCCTCCACTTT
CASREAGIGPLHF
>TRBJ2-5|NA|NA|TRBV29-1
TGCAGCGTTGAACGCGGGGACGAGACCCAGTACTTC
CSVERGDETQYF
>TRBJ1-2|NA|NA|TRBV5-1
TGCGCCAGCGCCCACGGGACATTGGACTATGGCTACACCTTC
CASAHGTLDYGYTF
>TRBJ2-3|NA|TRBD2|TRBV7-9
TGTGCCAGCAGCCCTACCGGACTAGCCCGGACAGATACGCAGTATTTT
CASSPTGLARTDTQYF
>TRBJ1-1|NA|TRBD1|TRBV28
TGTGCCAGCAGTTTCTTAGACAGGGCGAACACTGAAGCTTTCTTT
CASSFLDRANTEAFF
>TRBJ2-7|few|NA|TRBV19
TGTGCCAGTAGTATAAAGGGGGGGTACGAGCAGTACTTC
CASSIKGGYEQYF
>TRBJ2-5|NA|TRBD1|TRBV23-1
TGCGCCAGCAGTCAATTTGCGAAGTTTTCGTGTCTCCGGGACAGACAAGAGACCCAGTACTTC
CASSQFAKFSCLRDRQETQYF
>TRBJ1-1|once|NA|TRBV5-4
TGTGCCAGCAGCCAGAGAAACTTGAACACTGAAGCTTTCTTT
CASSQRNLNTEAFF
>TRBJ1-4|NA|TRBD1|TRBV7-9
TGTGCCAGCAGCTCTAATACCGGGACAGAGGATGAAAAACTGTTTTTT
CASSSNTGTEDEKLFF
>TRBJ1-2|NA|NA|TRBV6-6
TGTGCCAGCAGTGATCGGACACTTGCTAACTATGGCTACACCTTC
CASSDRTLANYGYTF
>TRBJ2-2|few|TRBD1|TRBV3-1/TRBV3-2
TGTGCCAGCAGCGATACAGGGGACACCGGGGAGCTGTTTTTT
CASSDTGDTGELFF